Each of the 25 T cell receptor beta chains below was sequenced from the same sample in a study of blood T cell repertoires in COVID-19. Clones were read by immunoSEQ multiplex PCR, and TCRdb kept only the in-frame ones, dropping some. The sample consists of some 150,000 clones, about 85% of them appearing once. Sequences were obtained from peripheral blood. The receptors come from a woman aged 55-75 years with active or convalescent COVID-19.

The chain recombines TRBV6-5 with TRBJ1-4; 9 bases match TRBD1. Germline loops: CDR1 MNHEY, CDR2 SVGAGI. This CDR3 comprises 15 residues. V lost 6 bases, J lost 5 bases, and 7 bases stayed unmatched. The chain's CDR3 is CASRTQQGANEKLFF. CDR3 nucleotides: TGTGCCAGCAGGACCCAACAGGGGGCGAATGAAAAACTGTTTTTT.

The chain is built from TRBV18 and TRBJ1-1; 10 bases are a match to TRBD1. Trimming removed 1 base from V and 0 bases from J; junction bases left unmatched: 2. The CDR3 is made up of 16 amino acids. Per germline, CDR1 KGHSH and CDR2 LQKENI. Here the CDR3 reads CASSPRTGGMNTEAFF. CDR3 sequence (DNA): TGTGCCAGCTCACCACGGACAGGGGGAATGAACACTGAAGCTTTCTTT.

V usage is TRBV5-4 and J usage is TRBJ1-2; no firm D call. Germline CDR1 and CDR2: SGHNT and YYREEE (reference sequence). The CDR3 runs to 13 residues. Trimming removed 5 bases from V and 1 base from J, with 9 bases in between. The CDR3 loop is CASRLDNNYGYTF. CDR3 nucleotide sequence: TGTGCCAGCAGGCTCGACAATAACTATGGCTACACCTTC.

The rearrangement links TRBV9 to TRBJ2-1; perhaps TRBD2 as D (6 bases). Germline V lookup: CDR1 SGDLS, CDR2 YYNGEE. V lost 2 bases, J lost 4 bases, and 7 bases lay in between. The CDR3 has 13 residues. The CDR3 bases are TGTGCCAGCAGCGTCGGGACTTACAATGAGCAGTTCTTC. Residues: CASSVGTYNEQFF.

The J gene is TRBJ1-1, the V gene TRBV5-4; 7 bases map to TRBD1. The V segment lost 4 bases and the J segment 1 base; nucleotides outside the gene matches: 1. CDR3 length: 13 residues. Germline V CDR1 and CDR2: SGHNT, YYREEE (reference sequence). CDR3: CASSRQGNTEAFF. CDR3 nucleotides: TGTGCCAGCAGCCGACAGGGGAACACTGAAGCTTTCTTT.

This clone was picked up one time. V is TRBV11-2 and J is TRBJ1-4; no definite D call. There are 14 residues in the CDR3. The germline CDR1 and CDR2 sequences are SGHAT and FQNNGV. With 3 bases removed from V and 8 bases from J, the gap between germline ends came to 13 bases. The CDR3: CASSLTVGGEKLFF. The CDR3 coding sequence is TGTGCCAGCAGCTTGACGGTGGGAGGGGAAAAACTGTTTTTT.

V is TRBV10-3 and J is TRBJ2-3, with 12 bases aligning to TRBD2. Trimming cost V 3 bases and J 2 bases; bases outside gene matches: 6. The length of the CDR3 is 17 residues. Germline V gene lookup returns CDR1 ENHRY and CDR2 SYGVKD. CDR3 in DNA: TGTGCCATCAGTGACCCCACTAGCGGGGGGCTCACAGATACGCAGTATTTT. Protein product: CAISDPTSGGLTDTQYF.

CDR3 sequence (DNA): TGTGCCAGCAGCTTGGAAGCGTCTTTCTATGGCTACACCTTC. Translation gives CASSLEASFYGYTF. The chain couples TRBV5-4 to TRBJ1-2, with D uncertain. Deletions cut 0 bases from V and 4 bases from J, with 10 bases between. CDR1 and CDR2 from the germline V gene are SGHNT and YYREEE (reference sequence). The CDR3 sequence is 14 residues long.

A single count supports this clone. The V call is TRBV5-8, the J call TRBJ1-6, with a tentative D call TRBD1 (6 bases). CDR3 length: 14 residues. The V gene's germline CDR1 is SGHTS and CDR2 YDEGEE. V lost 4 bases, J lost 10 bases, and 15 bases lay in between. CDR3 coding DNA: TGTGCCAGCAGCACGACAGGAGAGAAGTCACCCCTCCACTTT. This encodes CASSTTGEKSPLHF.

This chain joins TRBV4-3 and TRBJ1-5; D unclear. Germline values: CDR1 LGHNA, CDR2 YSLEER. The length of the CDR3 is 13 residues. Trimming took off 0 bases at V and 6 bases at J, with 6 bases between the two ends. The chain's CDR3 is CASSQDQVQPQHF. CDR3 in DNA: TGCGCCAGCAGCCAAGACCAGGTTCAGCCCCAGCATTTT.

The chain recombines TRBV5-3 with TRBJ2-2, with 9 bases lining up with TRBD2. TRBV5-3 qualifies as an ORF whose function is uncertain. The CDR3 runs to 16 residues. The V and J ends lost 4 bases and 4 bases, in that order; junction bases with no gene match: 8. Written as DNA, the CDR3 is TGTGCCAGAAGCCCGGTTGTAGCGGGGGTCACCGGGGAGCTGTTTTTT. Translated: CARSPVVAGVTGELFF.

The CDR3 DNA follows: TGTGCCAGCAGCTGGGACAGGGGGCACAATGAGCAGTTCTTC. It yields the protein CASSWDRGHNEQFF. The chain employs TRBV7-2 and TRBJ2-1; 12 bases are shared with TRBD1. Per the germline V gene, CDR1 is SGHTA and CDR2 is FQGNSA. CDR3 length: 14 amino acids. Losses at the gene ends were 4 bases for V and 5 bases for J; bases not matched to a gene: 0.

The chain links TRBV18 to TRBJ1-1; TRBD1 is a possible D gene (6 bases). In germline, CDR1 is KGHSH, CDR2 LQKENI. The CDR3 totals 14 residues. Trimming cost V 6 bases and J 0 bases, with 11 bases left between them. This CDR3 is CASSRGQMNTEAFF. The CDR3 DNA reads as TGTGCCAGCTCCCGTGGACAGATGAACACTGAAGCTTTCTTT.

The chain has TRBV5-1 and TRBJ2-3; 7 bases are a match to TRBD2. CDR3 length: 15 residues. Trimming cost V 0 bases and J 3 bases; bases outside gene matches: 4. Germline V lookup: CDR1 SGHRS, CDR2 YFSETQ. The CDR3 DNA is TGCGCCAGCAGCTTGGAAGGCGGGGGAACAGATACGCAGTATTTT. This sequence encodes CASSLEGGGTDTQYF.

The V and J genes are TRBV6-1 and TRBJ2-3, with 7 positions matching TRBD2. After removal of 3 bases from V and 4 bases from J, the junction contained 1 base not matched to a gene. Germline V gene sequence: CDR1 MNHNS, CDR2 SASEGT. CDR3 length equals 13 residues. CDR3 protein: CASSERGSDTQYF. DNA for the CDR3: TGTGCCAGCAGTGAGCGGGGGTCAGATACGCAGTATTTT.

The chain is built from TRBV3-1 (or the pseudogene TRBV3-2) and TRBJ1-1; the D gene is possibly TRBD1 (6 bases). V lost 2 bases, J lost 2 bases, and 21 bases lay in between. The CDR3 has 18 residues. CDR1 is LGHDT and CDR2 is YNNKEL in the germline V gene (reference sequence). CDR3 bases: TGTGCCAGCAGCCAACCTCAATCCAGGGGAAGGGTAAACACTGAAGCTTTCTTT. Translating gives CASSQPQSRGRVNTEAFF.

The chain joins TRBV20-1 to TRBJ2-5; D is unresolved. Germline V CDR1 and CDR2: DFQATT, SNEGSKA (reference sequence). V was trimmed by 5 bases and J by 4 bases, leaving 5 bases between them. CDR3 length equals 10 residues. Here the CDR3 reads CSALLETQYF. CDR3 nucleotides: TGCAGTGCTCTACTAGAGACCCAGTACTTC.

The rearrangement links TRBV24-1 to TRBJ1-4; a weak D match, TRBD1 (5 bases). The germline V gene has CDR1 KGHDR and CDR2 SFDVKD. Trimming shortened V by 9 bases and J by 0 bases, and 16 bases separated the two germline ends. CDR3 length equals 16 residues. CDR3 amino acids: CATRGVPYATNEKLFF. The CDR3 bases are TGTGCCACCCGGGGGGTCCCCTATGCAACTAATGAAAAACTGTTTTTT.

This clone appeared a few times. The chain recombines TRBV6-5 with TRBJ1-5; a weak D match, TRBD1 (6 bases). The CDR3 length is 13 residues. The V gene lost 7 bases and the J gene lost 7 bases, with 14 bases spanning the gap. Germline values: CDR1 MNHEY, CDR2 SVGAGI. This CDR3 reads CASNQGYRQPQHF. CDR3 coding DNA: TGTGCCAGCAATCAGGGGTATAGGCAGCCCCAGCATTTT.

The chain uses TRBV29-1 and TRBJ2-3; 9 bases map to TRBD1. The CDR3 length is 15 residues. V shed 5 bases and J 3 bases; nucleotides not matched to a gene: 9. Per germline, CDR1 SQVTM and CDR2 ANQGSEA. The chain's CDR3 is CSVPDGTGTTDTQYF. CDR3 nucleotides: TGCAGCGTTCCAGATGGGACAGGGACGACAGATACGCAGTATTTT.

The chain carries TRBV7-8 and TRBJ2-5; 7 bases are a match to TRBD2. V lost 5 bases to trimming and J lost 1 base; unmatched junction nucleotides: 10. This CDR3 has 16 amino acids. Germline CDR1 is SGHVS and CDR2 is FQNEAQ. The CDR3 nucleotides are TGTGCCAGCAGCCCAGCGGGGATTGCGGGCCAAGAGACCCAGTACTTC. The encoded protein is CASSPAGIAGQETQYF.

The chain is built from TRBV29-1 and TRBJ1-4; 8 bases map to TRBD1. After removal of 3 bases from V and 7 bases from J, the junction contained 7 bases not matched to a gene. The CDR3 runs to 14 residues. Per germline, CDR1 SQVTM and CDR2 ANQGSEA. CDR3: CSVDGGQAREKLFF. DNA for the CDR3: TGCAGCGTTGATGGGGGACAGGCCCGTGAAAAACTGTTTTTT.

The table lists this clone with many counts. The V gene is TRBV7-9, the J gene TRBJ1-3; D is undetermined. V was pared by 5 bases and J by 0 bases, with 11 bases between. The CDR3 contains 15 residues. Germline CDR1 SEHNR, CDR2 FQNEAQ (reference sequence). Written as DNA, the CDR3 is TGTGCCAGCAGCCAGCGATCGGCCTCTGGAAACACCATATATTTT. Translated: CASSQRSASGNTIYF.

This clone was seen only a few times. This chain uses TRBV19 with TRBJ1-6; no definite D call. The CDR3 runs 14 residues. Trimming removed 5 bases from V and 10 bases from J, with 15 bases in between. The germline V gene encodes CDR1 LNHDA and CDR2 SQIVND (reference sequence). CDR3 bases: TGTGCCAGTAGTGTGGACCGCGGGTACTCACCCCTCCACTTT. Residues: CASSVDRGYSPLHF.

The chain joins TRBV4-1 to TRBJ2-7; D possibly corresponds to TRBD1 (6 bases). CDR1 is MGHRA, CDR2 YSYEKL, per germline. The CDR3 is 15 amino acids. V was shortened by 3 bases and J by 0 bases, with 12 bases between the two germline ends. The CDR3 protein is CASSHPGTSSYEQYF. DNA for the CDR3: TGCGCCAGCAGCCATCCTGGGACATCCTCCTACGAGCAGTACTTC.